The present entry profiles one T cell receptor beta chain with its context. The sample is drawn from a study of blood T cell repertoires in COVID-19. The overall study: Collection of acute and convalescent COVID-19 samples took place in the United States, Italy and Spain.

CDR1 and CDR2 from the germline V gene are SGHVS and FQNEAQ. This CDR3 is built from 14 residues. The V gene lost 6 bases and the J gene lost 0 bases, with 11 bases spanning the gap. Under the authors' procedure: Counts of nucleated cells, estimated from reference gene primer amplification, were obtained. The data were produced by immunoSEQ multiplex PCR, yet TCRdb's version contains in-frame clones alone and is incomplete. For V, J and clone size, that table is used; D and trimming come from the DNA. The profile shows some 150,000 clones, roughly four fifths of them singletons. This chain uses TRBV7-8 with TRBJ1-1; D is possibly TRBD1 (5 bases). This clonotype was obtained from a woman older than 75 in a cohort sampled during active or convalescent COVID-19. Material for sequencing was peripheral blood. The CDR3 DNA is TGTGCCAGCAGGACGGACATACTGAACACTGAAGCTTTCTTT. Translation: CASRTDILNTEAFF.